The clone carrying this TCR beta chain appeared many times. The record originates from a study of T-cell memory formation after mild COVID-19. TCRdb used MiXCR to reprocess the 5' RACE reads, holding one entry per CDR3 protein. The table has 25,000 to 35,000 distinct CDR3 sequences, 9.5% to 15% seen once. The receptor's source is an adult woman who had mild COVID-19 (a few samples of this study predate the infection). Cell type and time point are not known. Specimen: PBMCs or a T cell subset sorted from them (not recorded which).

CDR3: CASSTRLTGELFF. The CDR3 DNA follows: TGTGCCAGCAGCACCCGACTAACCGGGGAGCTGTTTTTT. The V gene is TRBV7-2, the J gene TRBJ2-2, with TRBD2 as a possible D gene (5 bases). Trimming removed 5 bases at V and 5 bases at J, with 9 bases between. Germline V gene lookup returns CDR1 SGHTA and CDR2 FQGNSA. CDR3 length equals 13 residues.